This T cell receptor (beta chain) is from a study of T cell repertoires in cytomegalovirus infection. Study as a whole: Both a matching HLA type and CMV infection were indicated by public TCR beta signatures. Whole-study results and caveats: The ex vivo response was dominated by HLA-C-restricted CMV-specific TCR beta clonotypes. Carriers of CMV and the relevant HLA type were discriminated by public TCR beta frequency.

TCRdb called the reads again in MiXCR, with one record for every CDR3 protein. The sample includes 150,000 to 200,000 distinct CDR3 sequences, 8% to 10% of them seen just once. In this sample, this clonotype turned up many times. Its antigen remains unknown. This CDR3 spans 14 amino acids. V gave up 3 bases and J gave up 0 bases, with 9 bases separating them. The sample taken for sequencing was PBMCs. V is TRBV12-3 or TRBV12-4 and J is TRBJ2-7; D is uncertain. This clonotype originated in a human donor in good health (CMV status not recorded). Some clones in this sample may be carry-over from other donors' samples. CDR3 loop: CASSFQLTSYEQYF. CDR3 bases: TGTGCCAGCAGTTTCCAGTTAACCTCCTACGAGCAGTACTTC.